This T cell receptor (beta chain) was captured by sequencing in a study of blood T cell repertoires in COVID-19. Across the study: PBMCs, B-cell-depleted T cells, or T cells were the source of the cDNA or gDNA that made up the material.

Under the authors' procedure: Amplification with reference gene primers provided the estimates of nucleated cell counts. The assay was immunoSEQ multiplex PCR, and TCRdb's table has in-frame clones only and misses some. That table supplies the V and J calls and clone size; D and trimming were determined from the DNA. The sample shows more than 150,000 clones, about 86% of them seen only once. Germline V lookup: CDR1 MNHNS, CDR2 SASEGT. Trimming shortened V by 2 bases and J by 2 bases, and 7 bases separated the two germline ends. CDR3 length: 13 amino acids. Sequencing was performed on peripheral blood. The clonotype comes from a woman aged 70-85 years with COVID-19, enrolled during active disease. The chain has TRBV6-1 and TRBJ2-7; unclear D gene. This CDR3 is CASSEFGPYEQYF. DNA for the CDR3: TGTGCCAGCAGTGAATTTGGCCCCTACGAGCAGTACTTC.